Sequencing of this TCR beta chain was carried out in a study of shared clonotypes between healthy human individuals. Of note for this clone: Its antigen is undetermined.

The study, taken as a whole, reports: Between a few donors, naive CD4 clonotypes were shared at a level of roughly 5.5%.

Germline V gene sequence: CDR1 SGHKS, CDR2 YYEKEE (reference sequence). Deletions cut 1 base from V and 5 bases from J, with 3 bases between. The CDR3 is 11 residues long. Clones were sequenced by immunoSEQ multiplex PCR, and TCRdb holds only the in-frame ones, with some missing. The sample has approximately 350,000 clones, 95% to 97% seen once. The sequence was obtained from a man aged 25 to 40 in good health. The rearrangement links TRBV5-5 to TRBJ2-5; D is unclear. Sequencing was carried out using memory CD8+ T cells sorted from blood. As to subset: CD45RO+ cells pooled with CCR7-negative TemRA cells. The CDR3 nucleotides are TGTGCCAGCAGCTTGAGGGAGACCCAGTACTTC. This translates into CASSLRETQYF.